This T cell receptor beta chain emerged from a study of circulating and synovial CD4+ cells in juvenile arthritis. Findings of the study overall: Diversity here was lower than in bulk blood CD4 cells. Overlap with synovium rose as more T cells were sequenced.

Concerning this clone: No antigen is known for it.

Repertoires were generated with immunoSEQ multiplex PCR, while TCRdb's copy carries only in-frame clones and drops some. The sample has about 3,200 clones; approximately 86% are singletons. The germline V gene has CDR1 MNHEY and CDR2 SMNVEV (reference sequence). The CDR3 runs 13 residues. Trimming at V came to 4 bases and at J to 7 bases, leaving 6 bases not matched to a gene. Sequencing was carried out using CD4+ T cells from synovial fluid. This TCR came from a human donor with juvenile idiopathic arthritis. The chain joins TRBV27 to TRBJ1-1; 7 bases are shared with TRBD1. The CDR3 sequence: CASSYRTGGEAFF. In DNA form, the CDR3 reads TGTGCCAGCAGTTATAGGACAGGAGGTGAAGCTTTCTTT.